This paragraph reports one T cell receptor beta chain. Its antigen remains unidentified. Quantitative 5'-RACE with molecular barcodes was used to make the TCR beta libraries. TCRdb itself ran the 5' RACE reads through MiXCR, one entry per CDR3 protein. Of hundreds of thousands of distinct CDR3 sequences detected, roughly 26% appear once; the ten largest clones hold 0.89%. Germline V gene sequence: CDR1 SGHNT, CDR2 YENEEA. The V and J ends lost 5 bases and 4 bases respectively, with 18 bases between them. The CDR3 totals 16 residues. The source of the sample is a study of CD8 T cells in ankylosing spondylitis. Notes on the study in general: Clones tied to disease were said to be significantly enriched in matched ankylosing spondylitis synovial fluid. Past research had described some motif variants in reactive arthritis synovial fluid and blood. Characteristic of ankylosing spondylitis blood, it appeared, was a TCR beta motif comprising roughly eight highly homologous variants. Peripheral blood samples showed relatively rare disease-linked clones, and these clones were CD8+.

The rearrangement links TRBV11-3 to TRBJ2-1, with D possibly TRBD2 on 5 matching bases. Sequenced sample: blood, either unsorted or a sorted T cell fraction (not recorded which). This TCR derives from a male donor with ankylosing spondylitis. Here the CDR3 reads CASSPRESTGYNEQFF. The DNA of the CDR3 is TGTGCCAGCAGCCCAAGGGAGTCCACGGGATACAATGAGCAGTTCTTC.